A single T cell receptor beta chain is shown here with its context. Its antigen is unknown. The donors were part of the validation cohort of roughly 130 subjects. That cohort was separate from the first cohort, which comprised about 670 subjects. The data are from a study of cytomegalovirus exposure and HLA in healthy donors. Broader study findings: Listed as cytomegalovirus-associated were roughly 180 TCR beta chains. That first-cohort TCR clusters tended to co-occur in the 130 or so validation repertoires was found in a later analysis. Under in vitro conditions, three CMV-associated chains were confirmed as specific for CMV antigens.

Generated by immunoSEQ multiplex PCR, the TCRdb table keeps only in-frame clones and is missing some. This table has 130,000 to 150,000 clones, 70% to 90% appearing once. Germline lookup yields CDR1 MNHEY and CDR2 SMNVEV (reference sequence). The CDR3 has 16 amino acids. V dropped 4 bases and J dropped 0; count of bases not matched to a gene: 4. Sequencing was performed on PBMCs. This clonotype was sampled from a woman aged 25 to 39 in good health and CMV-seronegative. The V gene is TRBV27, the J gene TRBJ2-1, with 9 positions matching TRBD1. In DNA, the CDR3 is TGTGCCAGCAGTTCGCTGACAGGGGGCTCCTACAATGAGCAGTTCTTC. Its protein product is CASSSLTGGSYNEQFF.